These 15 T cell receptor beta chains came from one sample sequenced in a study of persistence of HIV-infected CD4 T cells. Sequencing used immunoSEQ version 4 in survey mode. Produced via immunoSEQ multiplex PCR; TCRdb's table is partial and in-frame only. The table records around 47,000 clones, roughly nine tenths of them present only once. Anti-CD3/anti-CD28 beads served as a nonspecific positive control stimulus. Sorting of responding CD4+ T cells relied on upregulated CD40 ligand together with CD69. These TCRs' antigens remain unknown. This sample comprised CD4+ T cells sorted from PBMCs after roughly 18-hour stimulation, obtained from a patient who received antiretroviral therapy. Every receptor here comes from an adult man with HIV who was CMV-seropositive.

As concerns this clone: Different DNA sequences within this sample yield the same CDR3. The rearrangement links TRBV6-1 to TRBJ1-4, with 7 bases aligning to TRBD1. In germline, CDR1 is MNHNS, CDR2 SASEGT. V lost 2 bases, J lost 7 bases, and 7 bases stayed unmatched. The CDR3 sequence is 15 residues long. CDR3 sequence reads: CASSEPRGRGEKLFF. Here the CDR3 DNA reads TGTGCCAGCAGTGAACCAAGGGGGCGCGGTGAAAAACTGTTTTTT.

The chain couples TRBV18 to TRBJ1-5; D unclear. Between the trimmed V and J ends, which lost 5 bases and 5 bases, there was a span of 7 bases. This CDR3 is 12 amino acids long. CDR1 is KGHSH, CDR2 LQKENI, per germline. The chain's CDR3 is CASSNSDQPQHF. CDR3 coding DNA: TGTGCCAGCTCAAACAGCGATCAGCCCCAGCATTTT.

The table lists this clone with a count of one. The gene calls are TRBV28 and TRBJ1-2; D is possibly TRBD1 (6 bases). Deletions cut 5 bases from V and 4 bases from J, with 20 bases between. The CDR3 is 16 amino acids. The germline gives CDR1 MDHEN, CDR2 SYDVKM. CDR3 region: CASSTIHRVQAYGYTF. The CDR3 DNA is TGTGCCAGCAGTACCATCCACAGGGTTCAAGCCTATGGCTACACCTTC.

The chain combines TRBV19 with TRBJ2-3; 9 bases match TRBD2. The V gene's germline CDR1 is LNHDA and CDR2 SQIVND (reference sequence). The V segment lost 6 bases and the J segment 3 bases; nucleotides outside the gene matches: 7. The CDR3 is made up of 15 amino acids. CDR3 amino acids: CASRNPSGETDTQYF. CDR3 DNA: TGTGCCAGTAGGAATCCTAGCGGGGAAACAGATACGCAGTATTTT.

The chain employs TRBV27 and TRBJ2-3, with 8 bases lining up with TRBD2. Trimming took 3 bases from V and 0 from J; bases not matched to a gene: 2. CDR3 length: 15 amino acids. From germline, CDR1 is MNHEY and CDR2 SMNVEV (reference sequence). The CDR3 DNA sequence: TGTGCCAGCAGTTTTAGCGGGGCCAGCACAGATACGCAGTATTTT. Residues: CASSFSGASTDTQYF.

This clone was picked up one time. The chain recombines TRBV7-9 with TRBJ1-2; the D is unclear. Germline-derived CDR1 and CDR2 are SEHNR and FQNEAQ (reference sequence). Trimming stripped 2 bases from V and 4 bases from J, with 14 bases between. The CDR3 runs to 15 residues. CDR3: CASSLIPGGSYGYTF. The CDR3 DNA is TGTGCCAGCAGCTTAATCCCGGGAGGGAGCTATGGCTACACCTTC.

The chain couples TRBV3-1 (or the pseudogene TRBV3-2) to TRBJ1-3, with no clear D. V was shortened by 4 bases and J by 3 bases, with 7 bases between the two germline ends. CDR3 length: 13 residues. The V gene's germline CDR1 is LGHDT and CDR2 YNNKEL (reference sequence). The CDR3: CASSPTNGNTIYF. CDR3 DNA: TGTGCCAGCAGCCCCACGAATGGAAACACCATATATTTT.

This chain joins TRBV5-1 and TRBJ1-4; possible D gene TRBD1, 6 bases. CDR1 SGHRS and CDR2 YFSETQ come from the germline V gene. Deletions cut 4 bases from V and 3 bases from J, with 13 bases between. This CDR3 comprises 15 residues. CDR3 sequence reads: CASSQTQGANEKLFF. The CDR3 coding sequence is TGCGCCAGCAGCCAGACACAGGGCGCTAATGAAAAACTGTTTTTT.

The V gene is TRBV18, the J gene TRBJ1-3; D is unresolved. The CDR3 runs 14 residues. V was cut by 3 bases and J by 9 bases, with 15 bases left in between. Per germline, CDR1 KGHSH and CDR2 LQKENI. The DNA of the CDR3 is TGTGCCAGCTCACCGCGAGGCGCCGACGGCACCATATATTTT. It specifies CASSPRGADGTIYF.

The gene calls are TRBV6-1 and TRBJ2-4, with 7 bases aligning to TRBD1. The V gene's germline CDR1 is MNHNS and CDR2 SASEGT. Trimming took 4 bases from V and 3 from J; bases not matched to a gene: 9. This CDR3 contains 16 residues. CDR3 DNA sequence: TGTGCCAGCAGTGGGGGAGACAGGGTTGACAAAAACATTCAGTACTTC. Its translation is CASSGGDRVDKNIQYF.

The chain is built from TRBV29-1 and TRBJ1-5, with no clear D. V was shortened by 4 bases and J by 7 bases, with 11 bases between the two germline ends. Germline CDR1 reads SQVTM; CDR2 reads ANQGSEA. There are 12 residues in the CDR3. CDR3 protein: CSVGEGGQPQHF. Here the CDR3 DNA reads TGCAGCGTTGGGGAAGGAGGGCAGCCCCAGCATTTT.

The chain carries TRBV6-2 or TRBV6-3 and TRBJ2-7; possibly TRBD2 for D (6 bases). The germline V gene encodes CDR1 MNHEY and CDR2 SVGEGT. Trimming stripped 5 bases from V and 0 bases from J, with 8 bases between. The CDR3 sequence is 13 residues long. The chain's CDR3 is CASSGGFSYEQYF. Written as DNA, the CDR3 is TGTGCCAGCAGTGGGGGGTTCTCCTACGAGCAGTACTTC.

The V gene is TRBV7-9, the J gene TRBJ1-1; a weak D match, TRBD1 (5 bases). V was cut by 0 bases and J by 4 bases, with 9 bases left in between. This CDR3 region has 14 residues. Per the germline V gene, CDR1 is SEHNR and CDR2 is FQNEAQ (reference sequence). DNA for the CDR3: TGTGCCAGCAGCTTAGCGGGGGATGGCACTGAAGCTTTCTTT. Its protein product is CASSLAGDGTEAFF.

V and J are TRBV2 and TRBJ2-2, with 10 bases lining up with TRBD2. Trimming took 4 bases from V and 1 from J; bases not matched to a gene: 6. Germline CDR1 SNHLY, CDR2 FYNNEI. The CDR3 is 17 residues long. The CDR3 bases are TGTGCCAGCAGTGGAGCGGGGGGGCCTCTGAACACCGGGGAGCTGTTTTTT. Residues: CASSGAGGPLNTGELFF.

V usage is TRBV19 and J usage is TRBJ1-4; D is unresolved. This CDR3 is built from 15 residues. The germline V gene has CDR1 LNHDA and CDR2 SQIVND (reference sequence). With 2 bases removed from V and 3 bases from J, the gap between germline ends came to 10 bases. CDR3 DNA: TGTGCCAGTAGTATAACACCTCCGGCTAATGAAAAACTGTTTTTT. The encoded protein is CASSITPPANEKLFF.